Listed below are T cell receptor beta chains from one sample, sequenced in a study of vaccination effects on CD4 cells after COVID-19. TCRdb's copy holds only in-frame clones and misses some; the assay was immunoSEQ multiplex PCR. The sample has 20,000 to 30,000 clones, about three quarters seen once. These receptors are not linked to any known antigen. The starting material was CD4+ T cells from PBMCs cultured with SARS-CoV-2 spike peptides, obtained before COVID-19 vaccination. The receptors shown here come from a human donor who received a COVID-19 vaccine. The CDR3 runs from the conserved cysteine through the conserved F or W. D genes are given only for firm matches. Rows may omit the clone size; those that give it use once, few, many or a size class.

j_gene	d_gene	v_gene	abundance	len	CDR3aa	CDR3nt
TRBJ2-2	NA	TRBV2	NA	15	CASSEGLPNTGELFF	TGTGCCAGCAGTGAGGGACTGCCGAACACCGGGGAGCTGTTTTTT
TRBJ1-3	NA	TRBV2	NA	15	CASTGQLHSGNTIYF	TGTGCCAGCACCGGACAGCTGCACTCTGGAAACACCATATATTTT
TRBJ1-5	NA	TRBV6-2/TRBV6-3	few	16	CASSLITAGGRQPQHF	TGTGCCAGCAGTTTGATTACGGCTGGGGGCCGTCAGCCCCAGCATTTT
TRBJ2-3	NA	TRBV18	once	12	CASSTSTDTQYF	TGTGCCAGCTCAACCAGCACAGATACGCAGTATTTT
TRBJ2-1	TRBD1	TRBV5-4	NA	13	CASSKTGYNEQFF	TGTGCCAGCAGCAAGACAGGGTACAATGAGCAGTTCTTC
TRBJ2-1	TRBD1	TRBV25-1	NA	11	CASTGQVEQFF	TGTGCCAGCACTGGACAGGTCGAGCAGTTCTTC
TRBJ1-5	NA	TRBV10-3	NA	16	CAISATGGVGGQPQHF	TGTGCCATCAGTGCTACGGGAGGGGTTGGGGGTCAGCCCCAGCATTTT
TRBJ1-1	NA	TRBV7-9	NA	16	CASSPRETLLNTEAFF	TGTGCCAGCAGCCCCCGCGAGACACTTCTGAACACTGAAGCTTTCTTT
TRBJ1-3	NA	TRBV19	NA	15	CASTPYSGNWGTIYF	TGTGCCAGTACCCCTTATTCTGGAAATTGGGGCACCATATATTTT
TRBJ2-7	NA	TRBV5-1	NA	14	CASSPSGGHGEQYF	TGCGCCAGCAGCCCCTCCGGGGGGCACGGCGAGCAGTACTTC
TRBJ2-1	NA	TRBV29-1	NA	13	CSVEGNMGTGQFF	TGCAGCGTTGAGGGTAATATGGGGACGGGACAGTTCTTC
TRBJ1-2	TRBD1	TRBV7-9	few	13	CASSEDRADGYTF	TGTGCCAGCAGCGAGGACAGGGCAGATGGCTACACCTTC
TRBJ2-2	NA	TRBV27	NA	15	CASSAKAGYTGELFF	TGTGCCAGCAGTGCAAAGGCAGGTTACACCGGGGAGCTGTTTTTT